This T cell receptor (beta chain) was captured in a study of OX40 agonist ivuxolimab in advanced cancers. For the study at large: With ivuxolimab, an agonistic anti-OX40 (CD134) antibody, patients were treated.

As for this clone: Its antigen remains unknown.

Study-wide points: Within 6 weeks, CD4+ and CD8+ blood T cells expanded clonally at 0.1 to 3.0 mg/kg. Certain nonresponding patients likewise had low normalized T-cell clonal expansion.

Profiling relied on immunoSEQ multiplex PCR, and the TCRdb table lists in-frame clones only, not all of them. This sample has 95,000 to 120,000 clones; roughly 90% occur once, and the top ten carry 0.66%. Patients were ineligible given autoimmune disease history or systemic immunosuppression. In germline, CDR1 is SGHRS, CDR2 YFSETQ. This CDR3 has 15 residues. Trimming cost V 4 bases and J 6 bases; bases outside gene matches: 8. The TCR comes from an adult with an advanced solid tumor such as melanoma, head and neck, liver or kidney cancer. The rearrangement links TRBV5-1 to TRBJ2-1; 9 bases align to TRBD1. This material consisted of CD4+ or CD8+ T cells sorted from blood, taken in a trial of the OX40 agonist ivuxolimab. The CDR3 protein is CASSTGQGGTNEQFF. For the CDR3, the DNA is TGCGCCAGCAGCACGGGACAGGGTGGGACCAATGAGCAGTTCTTC.